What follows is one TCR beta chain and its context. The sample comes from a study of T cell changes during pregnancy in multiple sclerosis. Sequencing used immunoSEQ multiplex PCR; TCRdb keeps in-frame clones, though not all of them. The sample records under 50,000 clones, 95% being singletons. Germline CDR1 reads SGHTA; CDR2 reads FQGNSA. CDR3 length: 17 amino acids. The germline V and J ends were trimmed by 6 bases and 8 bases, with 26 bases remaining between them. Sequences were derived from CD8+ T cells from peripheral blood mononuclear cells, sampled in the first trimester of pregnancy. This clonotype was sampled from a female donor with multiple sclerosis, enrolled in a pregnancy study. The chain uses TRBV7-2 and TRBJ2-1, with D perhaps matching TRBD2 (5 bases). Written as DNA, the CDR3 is TGTGCCAGCAGTAACCCCCTTGGACTGACGAAACAGCATGAGCAGTTCTTC. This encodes CASSNPLGLTKQHEQFF.